This record concerns one TCR beta chain sequence. Deep was the level at which the assay was run. Assay used: immunoSEQ multiplex PCR; TCRdb lists only in-frame clones, some missing. The sample shows 850,000 to 1,100,000 clones, 70% to 85% of them seen only once. The entry originates in a study of shared clonotypes between healthy human individuals. About the research overall: A couple of female and a few male donors aged 18 to 49 were enrolled.

CDR1 and CDR2 (germline): KGHSH, LQKENI. The CDR3 loop spans 15 amino acids. V lost 3 bases, J lost 6 bases, and 15 bases lay in between. A CD45RA-negative memory subset and a CD45RA+ naive subset were separated from the CD4+ cells. This sequence was found in a man between 18 and 29 years old in good health. Some clones in this sample may be carry-over from other donors' samples. The J gene is TRBJ2-1, the V gene TRBV18, with D possibly TRBD2 on 6 matching bases. Material for sequencing was memory CD4+ T cells from PBMCs. Subset indicated: CD45RA-negative fraction. CDR3 sequence (DNA): TGTGCCAGCTCACCCGAAACGGGAGTGGTCAATGAGCAGTTCTTC. Encoded protein: CASSPETGVVNEQFF.